The 5 T cell receptor beta chains in this list originate from one sample, sequenced in a study of identical twins. Each CDR3 protein is one row after TCRdb ran MiXCR on the 5' RACE reads. The sample contains 650,000 to 800,000 distinct CDR3 sequences, 8.6% of which appear only once. A further study also used this sample, focusing on yellow fever vaccine responses in identical twins.

The specimen was PBMCs. These receptor sequences come from a woman between 18 and 30 years old in good health.

The rearrangement joins TRBV4-1 to TRBJ2-5, with D unresolved. Trimming left V 1 base short and J 4 bases short, with 19 bases between. Germline V gene data show CDR1 as MGHRA and CDR2 as YSYEKL. The CDR3 totals 17 residues. CDR3 sequence (DNA): TGCGCCAGCAGCCAAGTTTTCCCCACAAGGGTGGGAGAGACCCAGTACTTC. It translates to CASSQVFPTRVGETQYF.

The rearrangement uses TRBV11-2 and TRBJ2-7, with 9 bases identical to TRBD2. The CDR3 is made up of 15 amino acids. Germline V gives CDR1 SGHAT, CDR2 FQNNGV. Trimming cost V 5 bases and J 5 bases; bases outside gene matches: 10. CDR3 residues: CASSANSGRGDEQYF. CDR3 in DNA: TGTGCCAGCAGCGCAAATAGCGGGAGAGGTGACGAGCAGTACTTC.

This clonotype was picked up a small number of times. This chain connects TRBV28 to TRBJ2-7, with 9 bases matching TRBD1. The CDR3 length is 16 residues. The germline V gene has CDR1 MDHEN and CDR2 SYDVKM. The ends lost 4 bases at V and 1 base at J; junction bases unmatched: 8. CDR3: CASSSYRGRLSYEQYF. CDR3 coding DNA: TGTGCCAGCAGTTCCTACAGGGGGCGATTATCCTACGAGCAGTACTTC.

There are a few counts of this clonotype. V gene TRBV20-1 combines with J gene TRBJ2-7; 11 bases match TRBD2. The trim removed 2 bases at V and 4 bases at J, leaving 7 bases unmatched. Per germline, CDR1 DFQATT and CDR2 SNEGSKA (reference sequence). The CDR3 is 15 residues long. DNA for the CDR3: TGCAGTGCTAGATCTGTAGCGGGGGGGCGGTACGAGCAGTACTTC. Protein product: CSARSVAGGRYEQYF.

This clonotype was seen only a few times. The J gene is TRBJ2-2, the V gene TRBV29-1; D call uncertain. This CDR3 spans 13 amino acids. The germline CDR1 and CDR2 sequences are SQVTM and ANQGSEA. V gave up 6 bases and J gave up 3 bases, with 11 bases separating them. The chain's CDR3 is CSVDESYTGELFF. In DNA, the CDR3 is TGCAGCGTCGACGAGTCTTACACCGGGGAGCTGTTTTTT.